This TCR beta chain was retrieved from a study of cytomegalovirus exposure and HLA in healthy donors. PCR involved 60 Vbeta and 13 Jbeta primers. The data were produced by immunoSEQ multiplex PCR, yet TCRdb's version contains in-frame clones alone and is incomplete. The sample has 99,000 or so clones; approximately 84% are singletons. All the people who gave samples were healthy bone marrow donors. The sequencing sample was made of PBMCs. The sequence came from a male donor in good health and CMV-seronegative.

Here the CDR3 DNA reads TGTGCCAGCAGCTTAGGGGGGGGCTCCGAGCAGTACTTC. This sequence encodes CASSLGGGSEQYF. This chain uses TRBV7-6 with TRBJ2-7; D is possibly TRBD2 (7 bases). The germline V gene has CDR1 SGHVS and CDR2 FNYEAQ. V lost 1 base to trimming and J lost 6 bases, with 10 bases between them. The CDR3 extends over 13 amino acids.